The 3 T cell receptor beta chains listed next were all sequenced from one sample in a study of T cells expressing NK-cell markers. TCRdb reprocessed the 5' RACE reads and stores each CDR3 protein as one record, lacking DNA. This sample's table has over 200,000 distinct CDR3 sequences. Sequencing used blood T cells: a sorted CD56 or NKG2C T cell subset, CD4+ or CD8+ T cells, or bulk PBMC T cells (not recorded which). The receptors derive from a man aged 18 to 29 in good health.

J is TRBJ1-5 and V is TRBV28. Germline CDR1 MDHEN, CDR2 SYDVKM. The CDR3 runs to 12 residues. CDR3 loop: CASKSTHQPQHF. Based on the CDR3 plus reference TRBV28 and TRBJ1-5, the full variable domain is DVKVTQSSRYLVKRTGEKVFLECVQDMDHENMFWYRQDPGLGLRLIYFSYDVKMKEKGDIPEGYSVSREKKERFSLILESASTNQTSMYLCASKSTHQPQHFGDGTRLSIL.

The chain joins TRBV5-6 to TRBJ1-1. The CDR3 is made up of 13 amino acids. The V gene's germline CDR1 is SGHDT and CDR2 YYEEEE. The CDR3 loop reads CASSIETNTEAFF. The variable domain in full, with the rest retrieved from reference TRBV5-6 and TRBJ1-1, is DAGVTQSPTHLIKTRGQQVTLRCSPKSGHDTVSWYQQALGQGPQFIFQYYEEEERQRGNFPDRFSGHQFPNYSSELNVNALLLGDSALYLCASSIETNTEAFFGQGTRLTVV.

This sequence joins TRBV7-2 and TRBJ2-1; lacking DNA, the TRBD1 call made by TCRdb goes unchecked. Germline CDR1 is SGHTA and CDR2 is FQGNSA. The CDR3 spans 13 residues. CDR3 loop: CASNSVRGNEQFF.